These 10 T cell receptor beta chains came from one sample sequenced in a study of blood T cell repertoires in COVID-19. Profiled with immunoSEQ multiplex PCR; TCRdb holds only in-frame clones, not every one. Of over 150,000 clones in the sample, around 85% were seen once. Sequenced input: peripheral blood. The source of these receptors is a man aged 55 to 69 with COVID-19, enrolled during active disease.

V is TRBV7-2 and J is TRBJ1-5; unclear D gene. There are 15 residues in the CDR3. The germline V and J ends were trimmed by 6 bases and 3 bases, with 15 bases remaining between them. Germline CDR1 and CDR2: SGHTA and FQGNSA. CDR3 region: CASRPDTLVNQPQHF. CDR3 sequence (DNA): TGTGCCAGCAGACCTGACACTCTTGTCAATCAGCCCCAGCATTTT.

The chain is built from TRBV5-5 and TRBJ1-2; a weak D match, TRBD1 (5 bases). Germline assignment: CDR1 SGHKS and CDR2 YYEKEE (reference sequence). The CDR3 length is 15 residues. Trimming stripped 4 bases from V and 5 bases from J, with 18 bases between. The CDR3 sequence: CASSLSGLGGYGYTF. The CDR3 bases are TGTGCCAGCAGCCTTTCAGGGTTGGGGGGGTATGGCTACACCTTC. Full variable domain (missing parts from reference TRBV5-5 and TRBJ1-2): DAGVTQSPTHLIKTRGQQVTLRCSPISGHKSVSWYQQVLGQGPQFIFQYYEKEERGRGNFPDRFSARQFPNYSSELNVNALLLGDSALYLCASSLSGLGGYGYTFGSGTRLTVV.

The CDR3 loop is CASSEPGTAGDTQYF. The CDR3 nucleotides are TGTGCCAGCAGTGAACCAGGGACAGCCGGGGATACGCAGTATTTT. The chain recombines TRBV25-1 with TRBJ2-3, with 7 bases identical to TRBD1. Germline CDR1 MGHDK, CDR2 SYGVNS. After removal of 2 bases from V and 6 bases from J, the junction contained 8 bases not matched to a gene. The CDR3 extends over 15 amino acids.

There are a few counts of this clone. The J gene is TRBJ1-6, the V gene TRBV19; 8 positions agree with TRBD1. V lost 3 bases and J lost 6; bases outside the gene matches: 4. The CDR3 loop spans 15 amino acids. Germline V gives CDR1 LNHDA, CDR2 SQIVND (reference sequence). The CDR3 region is CASSIGQGFNSPLHF. CDR3 bases: TGTGCCAGTAGTATTGGACAGGGCTTTAATTCACCCCTCCACTTT.

The chain is built from TRBV7-2 and TRBJ1-1; 7 bases fit TRBD1. This CDR3 spans 15 amino acids. The V gene's germline CDR1 is SGHTA and CDR2 FQGNSA. Trimming cost V 5 bases and J 0 bases; bases outside gene matches: 6. The DNA for the CDR3 is TGTGCCAGCAGCATGGGGGGACAGCTGAACACTGAAGCTTTCTTT. This gives the protein CASSMGGQLNTEAFF. The full variable domain, its missing parts supplied by reference TRBV7-2 and TRBJ1-1, is GAGVSQSPSNKVTEKGKDVELRCDPISGHTALYWYRQSLGQGLEFLIYFQGNSAPDKSGLPSDRFSAERTGGSVSTLTIQRTQQEDSAVYLCASSMGGQLNTEAFFGQGTRLTVV.

This chain links TRBV29-1 with TRBJ2-1, with 8 bases identical to TRBD2. The ends lost 3 bases at V and 9 bases at J; junction bases unmatched: 13. Germline V CDR1 and CDR2: SQVTM, ANQGSEA. The CDR3 is 15 amino acids. The CDR3 spells CSVDGLAGSGGEQFF. CDR3 nucleotides: TGCAGCGTTGACGGACTAGCAGGTTCCGGGGGTGAGCAGTTCTTC.

The chain is built from TRBV7-9 and TRBJ1-2, with D tentatively TRBD1 (5 bases). The germline CDR1 and CDR2 sequences are SEHNR and FQNEAQ (reference sequence). CDR3 size: 13 residues. V gave up 3 bases and J gave up 4 bases, with 9 bases separating them. As DNA, the CDR3 is TGTGCCAGCAGCTTTCAGGACATCTATGGCTACACCTTC. Translation gives CASSFQDIYGYTF.

V and J are TRBV7-3 and TRBJ2-1; tentative D call: TRBD1 (5 bases). V gave up 2 bases and J gave up 7 bases, with 9 bases separating them. The CDR3 extends over 13 amino acids. Germline loops: CDR1 SGHTA, CDR2 FQGTGA. The CDR3 DNA is TGTGCCAGCAGCTTAGGGGCGGTGAATGAGCAGTTCTTC. As protein: CASSLGAVNEQFF.

In this sample, this clone turned up a few times. V is TRBV15 and J is TRBJ1-2; D not certain. Germline CDR1 is LNHNV and CDR2 is YYDKDF (reference sequence). Trimming took off 1 base at V and 4 bases at J, with 19 bases between the two ends. The CDR3 is made up of 17 amino acids. The CDR3 region has the DNA TGTGCCACCAGCAGAGGGTTAGGCCTAACCGGAGGCTATGGCTACACCTTC. This translates into CATSRGLGLTGGYGYTF.

The chain links TRBV18 to TRBJ2-3, with a weak D call TRBD2 (6 bases). Germline CDR1 and CDR2: KGHSH and LQKENI. V lost 3 bases, J lost 6 bases, and 13 bases lay in between. The CDR3 is 14 residues long. CDR3 nucleotide sequence: TGTGCCAGCTCACCGAGGGAGGCGAAGGATACGCAGTATTTT. It codes for CASSPREAKDTQYF.